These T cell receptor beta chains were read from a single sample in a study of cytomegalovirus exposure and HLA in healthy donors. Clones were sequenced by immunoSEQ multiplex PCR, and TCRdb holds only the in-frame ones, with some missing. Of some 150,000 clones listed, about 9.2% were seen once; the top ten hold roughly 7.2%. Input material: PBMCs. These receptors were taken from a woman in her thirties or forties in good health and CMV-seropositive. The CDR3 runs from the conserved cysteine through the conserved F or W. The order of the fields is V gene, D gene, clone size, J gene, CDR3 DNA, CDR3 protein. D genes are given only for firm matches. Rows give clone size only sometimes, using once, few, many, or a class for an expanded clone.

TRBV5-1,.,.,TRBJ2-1,TGCGCCAGCAGCTTTACTAGTCCCCGAGGGGAGCAGTTCTTC,CASSFTSPRGEQFF
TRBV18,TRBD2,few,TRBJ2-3,TGTGCCAGCTCACCCGGGGGGTCAGATACGCAGTATTTT,CASSPGGSDTQYF
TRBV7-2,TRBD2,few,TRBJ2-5,TGTGCCAGCAGCTTAGGACTAGCGGGGGGGCAGGAGACCCAGTACTTC,CASSLGLAGGQETQYF
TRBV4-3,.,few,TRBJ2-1,TGCGCCAGCAGTCCTGGGGGGGGGCCAAATGAGCAGTTCTTC,CASSPGGGPNEQFF
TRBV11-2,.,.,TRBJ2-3,TGTGCCAGCAGCTTAGGTGGACAGATTAGTATGACAGATACGCAGTATTTT,CASSLGGQISMTDTQYF
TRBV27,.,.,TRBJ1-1,TGTGCCAGCAGTTTATCGTCGGGGTGGACTGAAGCTTTCTTT,CASSLSSGWTEAFF
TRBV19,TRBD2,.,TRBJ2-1,TGTGCCAGTAGTCCCAATACCCGGACTAGCGGGACCACAATGAAAGAGCAGTTCTTC,CASSPNTRTSGTTMKEQFF
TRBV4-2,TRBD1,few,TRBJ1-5,TGTGCCAGCAGCCACCCCGGACAGGAGGACCAGCCCCAGCATTTT,CASSHPGQEDQPQHF
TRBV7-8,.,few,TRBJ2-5,TGTGCCAGCAAGGCGGCTCTGGAGGCCCAGTACTTC,CASKAALEAQYF
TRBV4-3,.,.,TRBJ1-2,TGCGCCAGCAGCCAAGATAGGGGGAGAGGGGTCTACACCTTC,CASSQDRGRGVYTF
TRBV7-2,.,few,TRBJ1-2,TGTACCCAGGGAATCTCTAACTATGGCTACACCTTC,CTQGISNYGYTF
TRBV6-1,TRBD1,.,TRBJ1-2,TGTGCCAGAAGCTTTGGACAGGTCAATGGCTACACCTTC,CARSFGQVNGYTF
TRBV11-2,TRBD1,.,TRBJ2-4,TGTGCCAGCAGCCCCCGGACAGGGGGTGTCGCCAAAAACATTCAGTACTTC,CASSPRTGGVAKNIQYF
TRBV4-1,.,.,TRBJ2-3,TGCGCCAGCAGCCAAGTCCACAGGGAAGTGAATACGCAGTATTTT,CASSQVHREVNTQYF
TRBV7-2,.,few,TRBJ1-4,TGTGCCAGCAGCTACAGGTTGTCTAATGAAAAACTGTTTTTT,CASSYRLSNEKLFF
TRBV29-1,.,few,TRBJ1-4,TGCAGCGCTCTCGGGGGGGACCGTGATGAAAAACTGTTTTTT,CSALGGDRDEKLFF
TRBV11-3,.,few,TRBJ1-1,TGTGCCAGCAGCTTAGATCGGGGGGAAGCTTTCTTT,CASSLDRGEAFF
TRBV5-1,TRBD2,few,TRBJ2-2,TGCGCCAGCAGTATGCGGAGTAGCGGGGGGCCGAATACCGGGGAGCTGTTTTTT,CASSMRSSGGPNTGELFF
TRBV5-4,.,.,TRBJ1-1,TGTGCCAGCAGCTTTAGTATGAACACTGAAGCTTTCTTT,CASSFSMNTEAFF
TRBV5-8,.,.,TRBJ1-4,TGTGCCAGCAGCTTGGCTCCGGGTAGGCTTGAAAAACTGTTTTTT,CASSLAPGRLEKLFF
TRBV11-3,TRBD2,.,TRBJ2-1,TGTGCCAGCAGCTTAAGATCTAGCGGGGTAGGTAATGAGCAGTTCTTC,CASSLRSSGVGNEQFF
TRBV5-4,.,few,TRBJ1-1,TGTGCCAGCAGCTTGGTGCAGGGGAACACTGAAGCTTTCTTT,CASSLVQGNTEAFF
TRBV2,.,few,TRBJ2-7,TGTGCCAGCAACACCGGGTCCCTATTTCCCTACGAGCAGTACTTC,CASNTGSLFPYEQYF
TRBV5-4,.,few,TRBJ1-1,TGTGCCAGCAGCTTGGGAGGTGTGAACACTGAAGCTTTCTTT,CASSLGGVNTEAFF
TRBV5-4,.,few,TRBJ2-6,TGTGCCAGCAGACAAGGGGCGACCCCGTCTGGGGCCAACGTCCTGACTTTC,CASRQGATPSGANVLTF
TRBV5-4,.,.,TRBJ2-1,TGTGCCAGCAGCGCAGGAGGGAGCGCCATCCTCAATGAGCAGTTCTTC,CASSAGGSAILNEQFF
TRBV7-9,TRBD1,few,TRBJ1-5,TGTGCCAGCAGCCTCGACAGGGTCCAGCCCCAGCATTTT,CASSLDRVQPQHF
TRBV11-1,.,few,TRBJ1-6,TGTGCCAGCAGCTCGAAGGATTTGGGAGGCCGCGGTTCACCCCTCCACTTT,CASSSKDLGGRGSPLHF
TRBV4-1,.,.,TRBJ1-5,TGCGCCAGCAGCCCCATGGGCGGGAATCAGCCCCAGCATTTT,CASSPMGGNQPQHF
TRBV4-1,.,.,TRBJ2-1,TGCGCCAGCAGCCTTGCTGGCGGGTACAATGAGCAGTTCTTC,CASSLAGGYNEQFF
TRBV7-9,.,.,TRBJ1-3,TGTGCCGGCCTCGAGGAGGGAAACACCATATATTTT,CAGLEEGNTIYF
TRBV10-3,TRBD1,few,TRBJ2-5,TGTGCCACAGGGACAGCCGAAGAGACCCAGTACTTC,CATGTAEETQYF
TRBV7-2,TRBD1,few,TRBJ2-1,TGTGCCAGCAGCTCCGGGACAGGGTGGGGCAATGAGCAGTTCTTC,CASSSGTGWGNEQFF
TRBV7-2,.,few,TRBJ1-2,TGTGCCAGCAGCTTAGTAGAGGGCAATGGCTACACCTTC,CASSLVEGNGYTF
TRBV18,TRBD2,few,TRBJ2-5,TGTGCCAGCTCACCACTACCGAGCGGGGTCCAAGAGACCCAGTACTTC,CASSPLPSGVQETQYF
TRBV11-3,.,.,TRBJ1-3,TGTGCCAGCAGCCCAAGGGGGTCTGGAAACACCATATATTTT,CASSPRGSGNTIYF